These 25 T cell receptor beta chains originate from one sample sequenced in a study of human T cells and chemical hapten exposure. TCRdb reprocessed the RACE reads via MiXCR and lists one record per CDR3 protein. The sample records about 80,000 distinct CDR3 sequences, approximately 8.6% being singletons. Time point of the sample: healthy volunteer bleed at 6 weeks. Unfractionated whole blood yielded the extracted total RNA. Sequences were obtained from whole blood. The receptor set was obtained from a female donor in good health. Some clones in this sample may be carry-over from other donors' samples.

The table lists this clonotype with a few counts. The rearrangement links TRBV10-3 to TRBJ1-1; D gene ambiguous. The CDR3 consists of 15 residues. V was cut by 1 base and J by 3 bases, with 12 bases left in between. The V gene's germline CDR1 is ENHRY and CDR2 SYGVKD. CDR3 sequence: CAISEWEGTDTEAFF. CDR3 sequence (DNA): TGTGCCATCAGTGAGTGGGAGGGTACTGACACTGAAGCTTTCTTT.

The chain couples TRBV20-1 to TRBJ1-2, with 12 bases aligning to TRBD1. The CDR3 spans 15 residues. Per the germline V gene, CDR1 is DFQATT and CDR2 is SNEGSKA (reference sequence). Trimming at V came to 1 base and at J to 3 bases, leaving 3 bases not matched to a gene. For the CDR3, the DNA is TGCAGTGCTAGAGGGGACAGGGGGCGAGACTATGGCTACACCTTC. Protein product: CSARGDRGRDYGYTF.

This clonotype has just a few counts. Here the CDR3 reads CASSYGVVAREQFF. As DNA, the CDR3 is TGTGCCAGCAGTTATGGGGTAGTGGCCCGTGAGCAGTTCTTC. The chain is built from TRBV6-2 or TRBV6-3 and TRBJ2-1; D unresolved. Germline-derived CDR1 and CDR2 are MNHEY and SVGEGT. Trimming cost V 3 bases and J 9 bases, with 15 bases left between them. The CDR3 has 14 residues.

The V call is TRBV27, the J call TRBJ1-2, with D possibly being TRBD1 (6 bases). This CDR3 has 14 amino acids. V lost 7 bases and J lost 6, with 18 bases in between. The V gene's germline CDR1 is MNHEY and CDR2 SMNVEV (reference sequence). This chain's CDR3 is CASKPRGEENGYTF. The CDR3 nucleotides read TGTGCCAGCAAGCCTAGGGGGGAGGAAAATGGCTACACCTTC.

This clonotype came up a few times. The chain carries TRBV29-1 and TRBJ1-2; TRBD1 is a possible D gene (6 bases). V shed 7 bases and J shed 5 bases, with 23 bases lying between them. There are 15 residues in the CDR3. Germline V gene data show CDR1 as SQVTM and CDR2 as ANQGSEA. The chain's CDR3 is CSALGAGATLYGYTF. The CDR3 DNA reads TGCAGCGCCCTGGGGGCAGGCGCAACATTATATGGCTACACCTTC.

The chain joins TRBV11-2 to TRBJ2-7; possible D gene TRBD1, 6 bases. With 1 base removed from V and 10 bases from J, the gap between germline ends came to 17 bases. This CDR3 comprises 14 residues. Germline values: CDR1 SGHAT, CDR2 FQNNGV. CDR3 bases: TGTGCCAGCAGCTTAGCGAGACAGGTCCCGGTTCAGTACTTC. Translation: CASSLARQVPVQYF.

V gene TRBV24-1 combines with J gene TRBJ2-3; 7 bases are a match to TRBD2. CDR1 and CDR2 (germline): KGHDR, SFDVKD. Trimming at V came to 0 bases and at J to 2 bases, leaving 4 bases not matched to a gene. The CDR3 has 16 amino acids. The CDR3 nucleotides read TGTGCCACCAGTGATTTGAGCGGGGAAAACACAGATACGCAGTATTTT. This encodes CATSDLSGENTDTQYF.

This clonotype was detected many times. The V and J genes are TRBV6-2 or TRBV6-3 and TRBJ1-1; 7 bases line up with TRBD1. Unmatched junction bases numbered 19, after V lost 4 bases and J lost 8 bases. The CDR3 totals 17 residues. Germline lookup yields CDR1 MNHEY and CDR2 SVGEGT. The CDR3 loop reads CASSSHLTGRYKEEAFF. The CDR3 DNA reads TGTGCCAGCAGTTCCCATTTGACAGGGAGATACAAAGAGGAAGCTTTCTTT.

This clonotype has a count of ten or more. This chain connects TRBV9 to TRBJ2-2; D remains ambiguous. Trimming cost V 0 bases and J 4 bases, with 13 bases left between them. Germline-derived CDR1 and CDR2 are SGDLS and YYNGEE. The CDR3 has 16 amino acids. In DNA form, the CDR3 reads TGTGCCAGCAGCGTAGCCCCCCGCGGTCCCACCGGGGAGCTGTTTTTT. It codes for CASSVAPRGPTGELFF.

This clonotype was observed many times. Here the CDR3 reads CAISVQGATYEQYF. The CDR3 DNA follows: TGTGCCATCAGTGTACAGGGGGCGACCTACGAGCAGTACTTC. The chain joins TRBV10-3 to TRBJ2-7; 9 nucleotides align to TRBD1. V was pared by 4 bases and J by 2 bases, with 3 bases of the junction left unmatched. This CDR3 has 14 amino acids. CDR1 ENHRY and CDR2 SYGVKD come from the germline V gene.

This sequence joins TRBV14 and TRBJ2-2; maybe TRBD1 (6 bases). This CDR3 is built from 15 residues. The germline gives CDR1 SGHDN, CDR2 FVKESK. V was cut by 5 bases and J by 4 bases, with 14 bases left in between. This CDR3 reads CASSSRTVLTGELFF. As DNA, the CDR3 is TGTGCCAGCAGCAGTCGGACAGTGCTCACCGGGGAGCTGTTTTTT.

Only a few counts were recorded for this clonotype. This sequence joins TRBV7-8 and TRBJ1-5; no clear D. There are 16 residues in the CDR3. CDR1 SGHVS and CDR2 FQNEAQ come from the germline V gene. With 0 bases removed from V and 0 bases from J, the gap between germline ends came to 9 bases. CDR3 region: CASSLAGTTSNQPQHF. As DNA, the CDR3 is TGTGCCAGCAGCTTAGCGGGTACAACTAGCAATCAGCCCCAGCATTTT.

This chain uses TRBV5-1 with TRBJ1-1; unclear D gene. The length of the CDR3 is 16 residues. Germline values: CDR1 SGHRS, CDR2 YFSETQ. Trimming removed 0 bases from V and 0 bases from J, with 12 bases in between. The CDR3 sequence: CASSLVTPNLNTEAFF. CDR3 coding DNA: TGCGCCAGCAGCTTGGTCACACCAAACTTGAACACTGAAGCTTTCTTT.

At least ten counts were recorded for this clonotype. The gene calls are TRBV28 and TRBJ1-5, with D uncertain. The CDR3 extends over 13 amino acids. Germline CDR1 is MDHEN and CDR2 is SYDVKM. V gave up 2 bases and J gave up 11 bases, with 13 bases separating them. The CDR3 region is CASSLGLVAAQHF. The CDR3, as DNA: TGTGCCAGCAGTTTAGGGCTCGTAGCAGCCCAGCATTTT. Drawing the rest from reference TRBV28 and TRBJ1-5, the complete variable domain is DVKVTQSSRYLVKRTGEKVFLECVQDMDHENMFWYRQDPGLGLRLIYFSYDVKMKEKGDIPEGYSVSREKKERFSLILESASTNQTSMYLCASSLGLVAAQHFGDGTRLSIL.

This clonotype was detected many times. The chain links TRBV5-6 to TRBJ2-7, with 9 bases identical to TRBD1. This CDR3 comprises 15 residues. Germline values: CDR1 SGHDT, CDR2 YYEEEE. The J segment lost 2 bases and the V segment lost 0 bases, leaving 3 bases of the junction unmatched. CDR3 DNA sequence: TGTGCCAGCAGCTTGGTGGGGACAGGGCCCTACGAGCAGTACTTC. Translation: CASSLVGTGPYEQYF.

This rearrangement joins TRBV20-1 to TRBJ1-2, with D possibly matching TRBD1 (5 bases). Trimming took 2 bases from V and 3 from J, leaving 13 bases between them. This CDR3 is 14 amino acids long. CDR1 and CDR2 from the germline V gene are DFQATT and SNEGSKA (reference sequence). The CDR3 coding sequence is TGCAGTGCTAGATCAGCGCAGGGAGACTATGGCTACACCTTC. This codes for CSARSAQGDYGYTF.

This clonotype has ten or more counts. CDR3 bases: TGTGCCAGCAGTGTCCGACTAGCGACCGATACGCAGTATTTT. It translates to CASSVRLATDTQYF. The rearrangement links TRBV2 to TRBJ2-3; TRBD2 matches 8 bases. Germline V gene data show CDR1 as SNHLY and CDR2 as FYNNEI. Losses at the gene ends were 4 bases for V and 6 bases for J; bases not matched to a gene: 6. The CDR3 loop spans 14 amino acids.

CDR3 region: CASEPQPGGSEQYF. The CDR3 DNA reads as TGTGCCAGCGAGCCTCAACCGGGGGGATCCGAGCAGTACTTC. The chain employs TRBV7-6 and TRBJ2-7, with TRBD2 matching over 7 bases. CDR1 is SGHVS and CDR2 is FNYEAQ in the germline V gene. CDR3 size: 14 residues. V was pared by 8 bases and J by 6 bases, with 13 bases of the junction left unmatched.

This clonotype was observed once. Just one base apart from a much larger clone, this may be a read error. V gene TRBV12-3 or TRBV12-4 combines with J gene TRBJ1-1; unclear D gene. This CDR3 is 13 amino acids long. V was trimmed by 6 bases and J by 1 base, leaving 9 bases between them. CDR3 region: CASRHKRNTEAFF. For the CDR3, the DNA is TGTGCCAGCAGGCACAAGAGGAACACTGAAGCTTTCTTT.

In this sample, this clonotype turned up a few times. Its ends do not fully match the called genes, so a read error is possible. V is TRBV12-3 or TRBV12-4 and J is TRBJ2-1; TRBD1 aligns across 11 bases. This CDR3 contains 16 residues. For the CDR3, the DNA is TGTGCCAGCAGCCTTGAACCCGGGACAGGGGGACCCCGGTCTGGGTTC. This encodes CASSLEPGTGGPRSGF.

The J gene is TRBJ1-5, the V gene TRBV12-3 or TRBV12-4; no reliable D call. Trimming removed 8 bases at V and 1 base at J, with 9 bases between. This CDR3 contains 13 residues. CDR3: CASDSNSNQPQHF. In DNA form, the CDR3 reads TGTGCCAGCGATTCAAACAGCAATCAGCCCCAGCATTTT.

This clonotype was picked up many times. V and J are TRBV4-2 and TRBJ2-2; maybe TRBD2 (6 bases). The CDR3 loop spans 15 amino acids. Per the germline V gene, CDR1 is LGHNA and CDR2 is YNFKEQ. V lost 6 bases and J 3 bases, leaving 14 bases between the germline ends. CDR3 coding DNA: TGTGCCAGCAGTAACCGGGACTTAGACACCGGGGAGCTGTTTTTT. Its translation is CASSNRDLDTGELFF.

The CDR3 DNA sequence: TGTGCCAGCGGCCAGGGGGATCAGCCCCAGCATTTT. It yields the protein CASGQGDQPQHF. The chain recombines TRBV25-1 with TRBJ1-5; 7 bases are shared with TRBD1. Per germline, CDR1 MGHDK and CDR2 SYGVNS. Trimming removed 8 bases from V and 5 bases from J; junction bases left unmatched: 3. This CDR3 comprises 12 residues.

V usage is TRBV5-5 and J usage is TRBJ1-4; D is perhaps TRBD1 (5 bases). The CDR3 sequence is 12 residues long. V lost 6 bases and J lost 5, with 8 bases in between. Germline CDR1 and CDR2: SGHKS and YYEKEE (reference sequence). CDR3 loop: CASNPGNEKLFF. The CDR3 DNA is TGTGCCAGCAATCCAGGGAATGAAAAACTGTTTTTT.

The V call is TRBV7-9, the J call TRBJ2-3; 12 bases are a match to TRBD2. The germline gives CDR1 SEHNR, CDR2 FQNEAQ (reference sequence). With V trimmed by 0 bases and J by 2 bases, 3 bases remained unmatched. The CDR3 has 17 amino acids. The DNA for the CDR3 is TGTGCCAGCAGCTTAGCGACTAGCGGGGGAAACACAGATACGCAGTATTTT. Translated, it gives CASSLATSGGNTDTQYF.